A selection of T cell receptor beta chains follows, all from one sample in a study of cytotoxic CD8 clonotypes in ibrutinib-treated CLL. Libraries were prepared by immunoSEQ multiplex PCR; TCRdb keeps only in-frame clonotypes and omits some of them. The sample lists 250,000 to 350,000 clones, roughly 76% occurring once. Sequencing used PBMCs, obtained at disease progression, from a patient treated with ibrutinib. The receptors were gathered from a human donor with chronic lymphocytic leukemia. Each CDR3 is given with its conserved first and last residue.

v_call: TRBV14; j_call: TRBJ1-3; cdr3_aa: CASSQGRGNTIYF
v_call: TRBV10-3; j_call: TRBJ1-1; cdr3_aa: CAISGTGDNTEAFF
v_call: TRBV29-1; j_call: TRBJ1-2; cdr3_aa: CSVGLARDTSMDYGYTF
v_call: TRBV11-2; j_call: TRBJ2-2; cdr3_aa: CASTPGLAGGRNTGELFF
v_call: TRBV9; j_call: TRBJ2-2; cdr3_aa: CASSGRELFF
v_call: TRBV9; j_call: TRBJ2-3; cdr3_aa: CASSVGGFSTDTQYF
v_call: TRBV18; j_call: TRBJ1-1; cdr3_aa: CASSVTDRGNTEAFF
v_call: TRBV2; j_call: TRBJ2-2; cdr3_aa: CASSAGVSYTGELFF
v_call: TRBV6-5; j_call: TRBJ1-5; cdr3_aa: CASRDTDNQPQHF
v_call: TRBV9; j_call: TRBJ2-5; cdr3_aa: CASSSPPGPQETQYF
v_call: TRBV25-1; j_call: TRBJ2-2; cdr3_aa: CASTISGNTGELFF
v_call: TRBV12-2; j_call: TRBJ2-7; cdr3_aa: CASRQLRPFSYEQYF
v_call: TRBV2; j_call: TRBJ2-3; cdr3_aa: CASTHPGFTDTQYF
v_call: TRBV7-8; j_call: TRBJ2-5; cdr3_aa: CASNGLAGGSETQYF
v_call: TRBV28; j_call: TRBJ2-6; cdr3_aa: CASSLEGASGANVLTF
v_call: TRBV9; j_call: TRBJ1-1; cdr3_aa: CASSVVTGAKNTEAFF
v_call: TRBV18; j_call: TRBJ1-2; cdr3_aa: CASSPQTGGNGYTF
v_call: TRBV5-1; j_call: TRBJ2-5; cdr3_aa: CASSLLAPGETQYF
v_call: TRBV27; j_call: TRBJ1-2; cdr3_aa: CASTGTGGTNYGYTF
v_call: TRBV11-3; j_call: TRBJ2-2; cdr3_aa: CASSPYRGNDNTGELFF
v_call: TRBV5-8; j_call: TRBJ1-5; cdr3_aa: CASSFGHYQPQHF
v_call: TRBV7-3; j_call: TRBJ1-1; cdr3_aa: CASSLGKGAGTEAFF
v_call: TRBV11-2; j_call: TRBJ1-2; cdr3_aa: CASSPPEPPVVNYGYTF
v_call: TRBV29-1; j_call: TRBJ2-1; cdr3_aa: CSVGREGSYNEQFF
v_call: TRBV20-1; j_call: TRBJ2-3; cdr3_aa: CSYSGTDTQYF
v_call: TRBV9; j_call: TRBJ2-1; cdr3_aa: CASSVQGASNEQFF
v_call: TRBV9; j_call: TRBJ1-1; cdr3_aa: CASSVSPDRLGVNTEAFF
v_call: TRBV25-1; j_call: TRBJ2-7; cdr3_aa: CASSEALDGNSYEQYF
v_call: TRBV19; j_call: TRBJ2-1; cdr3_aa: CASRSFDRPNEQFF
v_call: TRBV4-3; j_call: TRBJ2-1; cdr3_aa: CASSQEREAGGHEQFF
v_call: TRBV7-8; j_call: TRBJ2-7; cdr3_aa: CASSFDRGRLAGEIYEQYF
v_call: TRBV28; j_call: TRBJ1-4; cdr3_aa: CASSLHEGGSDEKLFF
v_call: TRBV25-1; j_call: TRBJ2-1; cdr3_aa: CASSATGIYNEQFF
v_call: TRBV19; j_call: TRBJ1-2; cdr3_aa: CASSIGQGAGYGYTF
v_call: TRBV29-1; j_call: TRBJ2-2; cdr3_aa: CSVAGAGENTGELFF
v_call: TRBV11-3; j_call: TRBJ2-2; cdr3_aa: CASSFLAGGAQELFF
v_call: TRBV6-1; j_call: TRBJ2-5; cdr3_aa: CASSEGLKETQYF
v_call: TRBV19; j_call: TRBJ2-1; cdr3_aa: CASSIWGSYNEQFF
v_call: TRBV19; j_call: TRBJ2-3; cdr3_aa: CASSIGRGNTDTQYF
v_call: TRBV5-1; j_call: TRBJ2-5; cdr3_aa: CASRELTGGVETQYF
v_call: TRBV15; j_call: TRBJ2-1; cdr3_aa: CATSRPGLAPYNEQFF
v_call: TRBV2; j_call: TRBJ1-2; cdr3_aa: CASSEGRTDTNYGYTF
v_call: TRBV10-1; j_call: TRBJ1-2; cdr3_aa: CASSAPRDRGYYGYTF
v_call: TRBV5-4; j_call: TRBJ1-2; cdr3_aa: CASSHGQIYGYTF
v_call: TRBV5-1; j_call: TRBJ1-5; cdr3_aa: CASSLDTGNQPQHF